This T cell receptor (beta chain) was identified during a study of read filtering for tumor transcriptome and immune sequencing. On the study more broadly: The cohort had over 16 men and more than 11 women aged roughly 40 to 90, mean approximately 66 years. TCR-mapped reads were about 4.05 to 11 million with IR-seq versus about 85 to 1,300 with RNA-seq. Study findings and constraints: Sorted CD138-negative bone marrow cells were not purified T cells.

From about 400 ng of RNA, a library with molecular barcoded alpha/delta and beta/gamma adaptors was made. TCRdb processed the reads anew with MiXCR; each CDR3 protein has one entry. This table holds some 20,000 distinct CDR3 sequences, 22% found once. The CDR3 consists of 14 residues. V was pared by 5 bases and J by 3 bases, with 7 bases of the junction left unmatched. Germline assignment: CDR1 MDHEN and CDR2 SYDVKM. Sampling of bone marrow took place during active disease in every patient. There are many counts of this clonotype. Antigen unknown. The rearrangement links TRBV28 to TRBJ2-7, with 7 bases fitting TRBD1. This TCR derives from a donor at least 40 years old with multiple myeloma. Sequencing was performed on a population of CD138-negative cells sorted from bone marrow. Here the CDR3 DNA reads TGTGCCAGCAGTGGACAGGAAAACCTCTACGAGCAGTACTTC. Its translation is CASSGQENLYEQYF. Based on the CDR3 plus reference TRBV28 and TRBJ2-7, the full variable domain is DVKVTQSSRYLVKRTGEKVFLECVQDMDHENMFWYRQDPGLGLRLIYFSYDVKMKEKGDIPEGYSVSREKKERFSLILESASTNQTSMYLCASSGQENLYEQYFGPGTRLTVT.